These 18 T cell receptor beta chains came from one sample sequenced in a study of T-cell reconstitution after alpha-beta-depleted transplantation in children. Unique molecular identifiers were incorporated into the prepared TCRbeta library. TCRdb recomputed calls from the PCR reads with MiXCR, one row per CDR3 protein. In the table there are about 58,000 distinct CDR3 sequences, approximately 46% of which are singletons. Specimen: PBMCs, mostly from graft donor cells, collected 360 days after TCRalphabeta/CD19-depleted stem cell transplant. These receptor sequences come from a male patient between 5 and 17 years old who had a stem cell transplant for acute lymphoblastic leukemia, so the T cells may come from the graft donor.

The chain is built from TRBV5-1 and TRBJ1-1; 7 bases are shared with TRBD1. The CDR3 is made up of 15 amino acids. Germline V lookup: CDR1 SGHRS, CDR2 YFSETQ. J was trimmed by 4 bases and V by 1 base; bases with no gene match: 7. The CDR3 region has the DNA TGCGCCAGCAGCTTGATCAGGGGGGGCGGCACTGAAGCTTTCTTT. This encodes CASSLIRGGGTEAFF.

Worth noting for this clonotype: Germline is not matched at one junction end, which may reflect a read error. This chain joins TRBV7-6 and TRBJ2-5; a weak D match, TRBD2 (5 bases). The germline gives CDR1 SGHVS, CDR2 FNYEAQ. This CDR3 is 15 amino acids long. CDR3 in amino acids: CASSLLATPQETQHF. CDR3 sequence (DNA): TGTGCCAGCAGCTTACTAGCTACACCGCAAGAGACCCAGCACTTC.

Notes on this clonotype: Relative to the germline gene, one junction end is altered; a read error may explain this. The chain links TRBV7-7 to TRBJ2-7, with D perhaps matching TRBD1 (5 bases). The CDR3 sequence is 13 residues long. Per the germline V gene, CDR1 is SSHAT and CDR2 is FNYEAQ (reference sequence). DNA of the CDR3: TGTGCTAGCAGCTTAGGTACAGGTGCCAGGCAGTACTTC. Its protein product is CASSLGTGARQYF. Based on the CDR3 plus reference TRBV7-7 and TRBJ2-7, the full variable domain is GAGVSQSPRYKVTKRGQDVTLRCDPISSHATLYWYQQALGQGPEFLTYFNYEAQPDKSGLPSDRFSAERPEGSISTLTIQRTEQRDSAMYRCASSLGTGARQYFGPGTRLTVT.

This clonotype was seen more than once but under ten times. This chain's CDR3 is CASRQGVTGELFF. Written as DNA, the CDR3 is TGCGCCAGCCGTCAGGGGGTCACCGGGGAGCTGTTTTTT. The chain is built from TRBV5-1 and TRBJ2-2, with 7 bases identical to TRBD1. The CDR3 loop spans 13 amino acids. With 7 bases clipped from V and 4 bases from J, the junction kept 4 bases outside the gene matches. Germline-derived CDR1 and CDR2 are SGHRS and YFSETQ. The full variable domain, with the rest looked up from reference TRBV5-1 and TRBJ2-2, is KAGVTQTPRYLIKTRGQQVTLSCSPISGHRSVSWYQQTPGQGLQFLFEYFSETQRNKGNFPGRFSGRQFSNSRSEMNVSTLELGDSALYLCASRQGVTGELFFGEGSRLTVL.

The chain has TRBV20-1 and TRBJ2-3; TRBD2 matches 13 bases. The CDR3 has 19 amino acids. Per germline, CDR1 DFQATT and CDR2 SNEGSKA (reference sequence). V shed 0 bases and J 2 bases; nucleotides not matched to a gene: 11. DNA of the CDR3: TGCAGTGCTAGAGATCCACTAGCGGGAGGGCCCGGAGTCACAGATACGCAGTATTTT. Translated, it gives CSARDPLAGGPGVTDTQYF.

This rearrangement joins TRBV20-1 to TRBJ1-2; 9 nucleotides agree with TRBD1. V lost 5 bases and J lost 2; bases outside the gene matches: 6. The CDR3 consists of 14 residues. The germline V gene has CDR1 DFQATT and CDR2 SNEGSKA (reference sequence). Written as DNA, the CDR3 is TGCAGTGCTTCGAGGACAGGGGACAACTATGGCTACACCTTC. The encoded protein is CSASRTGDNYGYTF.

The CDR3 region has the DNA TGCGCCAGCAGCGGGGACAGCCACAATGAGCAGTTCTTC. The encoded protein is CASSGDSHNEQFF. The genes are TRBV5-1 and TRBJ2-1; 7 bases match TRBD1. Germline CDR1 and CDR2: SGHRS and YFSETQ. There are 13 residues in the CDR3. The V and J ends lost 4 bases and 5 bases, in that order; junction bases with no gene match: 3.

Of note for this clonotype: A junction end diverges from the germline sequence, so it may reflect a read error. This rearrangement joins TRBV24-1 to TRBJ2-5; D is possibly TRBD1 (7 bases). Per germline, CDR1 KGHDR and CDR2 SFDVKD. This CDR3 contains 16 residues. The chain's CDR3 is CGTSATGEVDQETQYF. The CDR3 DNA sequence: TGTGGCACCAGTGCAACAGGGGAGGTGGACCAAGAGACCCAGTACTTC.

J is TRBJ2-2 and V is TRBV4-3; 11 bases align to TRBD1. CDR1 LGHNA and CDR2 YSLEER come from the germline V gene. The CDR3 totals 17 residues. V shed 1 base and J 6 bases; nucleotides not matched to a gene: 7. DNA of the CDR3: TGCGCCAGCAGCCAAGTCCTTCTGGACAGGGGGCCCGGGGAGCTGTTTTTT. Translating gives CASSQVLLDRGPGELFF.

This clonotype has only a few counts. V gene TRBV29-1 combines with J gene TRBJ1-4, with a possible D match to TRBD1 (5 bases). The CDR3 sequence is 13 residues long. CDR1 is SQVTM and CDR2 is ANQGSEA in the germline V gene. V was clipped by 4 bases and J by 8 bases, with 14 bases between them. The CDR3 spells CSVVGTIGEKLFF. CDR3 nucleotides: TGCAGCGTTGTTGGGACCATCGGGGAAAAACTGTTTTTT.

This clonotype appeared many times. This CDR3 reads CASSQNMADTQYF. In DNA form, the CDR3 reads TGTGCCAGCAGCCAGAACATGGCAGATACGCAGTATTTT. The J gene is TRBJ2-3, the V gene TRBV7-2; D gene uncertain. Trimming left V 5 bases short and J 4 bases short, with 10 bases between. Germline values: CDR1 SGHTA, CDR2 FQGNSA. The CDR3 is 13 amino acids.

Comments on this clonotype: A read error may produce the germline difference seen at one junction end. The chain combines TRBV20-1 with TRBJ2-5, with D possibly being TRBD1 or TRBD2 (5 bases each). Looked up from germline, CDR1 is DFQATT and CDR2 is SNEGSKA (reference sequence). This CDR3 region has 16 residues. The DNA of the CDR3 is TGCTGTGCTAGGACCGGGACGGAGTTGAGCCAAGAGACCCAGTACTTC. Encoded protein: CCARTGTELSQETQYF.

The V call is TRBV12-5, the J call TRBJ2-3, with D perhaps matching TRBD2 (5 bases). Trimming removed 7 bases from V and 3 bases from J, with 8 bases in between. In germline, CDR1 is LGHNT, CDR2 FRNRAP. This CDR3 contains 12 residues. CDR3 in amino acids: CASEGGTDTQYF. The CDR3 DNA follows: TGTGCTAGTGAGGGCGGGACAGATACGCAGTATTTT.

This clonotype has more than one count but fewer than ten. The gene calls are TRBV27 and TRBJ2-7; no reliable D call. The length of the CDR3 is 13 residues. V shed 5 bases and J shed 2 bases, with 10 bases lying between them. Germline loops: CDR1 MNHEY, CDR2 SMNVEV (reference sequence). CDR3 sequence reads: CASSPKVAYEQYF. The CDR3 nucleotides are TGTGCCAGCAGTCCCAAGGTTGCCTACGAGCAGTACTTC.

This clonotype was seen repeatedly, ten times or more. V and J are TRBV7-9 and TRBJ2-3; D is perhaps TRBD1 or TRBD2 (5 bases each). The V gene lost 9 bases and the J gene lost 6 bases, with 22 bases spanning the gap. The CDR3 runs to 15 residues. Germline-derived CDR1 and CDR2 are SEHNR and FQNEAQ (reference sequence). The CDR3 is CASNLGGGARDTQYF. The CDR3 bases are TGTGCCAGTAACCTCGGAGGTGGGGCGAGGGATACGCAGTATTTT.

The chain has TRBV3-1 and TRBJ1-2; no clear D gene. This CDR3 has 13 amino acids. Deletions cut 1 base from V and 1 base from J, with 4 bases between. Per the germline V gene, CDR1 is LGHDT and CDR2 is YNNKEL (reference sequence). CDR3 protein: CASSQADNYGYTF. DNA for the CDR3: TGTGCCAGCAGCCAAGCAGATAACTATGGCTACACCTTC.

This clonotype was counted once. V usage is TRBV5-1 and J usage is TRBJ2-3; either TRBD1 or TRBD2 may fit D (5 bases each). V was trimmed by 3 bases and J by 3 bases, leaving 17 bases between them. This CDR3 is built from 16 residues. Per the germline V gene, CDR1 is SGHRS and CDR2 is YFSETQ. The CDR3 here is CASSSGRAVGTDTQYF. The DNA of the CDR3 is TGCGCCAGCAGCTCGGGACGAGCAGTGGGAACAGATACGCAGTATTTT. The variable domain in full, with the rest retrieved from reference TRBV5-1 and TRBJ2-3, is KAGVTQTPRYLIKTRGQQVTLSCSPISGHRSVSWYQQTPGQGLQFLFEYFSETQRNKGNFPGRFSGRQFSNSRSEMNVSTLELGDSALYLCASSSGRAVGTDTQYFGPGTRLTVL.

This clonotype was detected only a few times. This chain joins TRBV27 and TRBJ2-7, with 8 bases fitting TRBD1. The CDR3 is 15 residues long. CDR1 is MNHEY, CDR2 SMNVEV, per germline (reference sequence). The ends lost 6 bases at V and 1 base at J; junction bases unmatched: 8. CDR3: CASSLDRGSSYEQYF. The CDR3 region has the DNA TGTGCCAGCAGCCTTGACAGGGGATCGTCCTACGAGCAGTACTTC.